Listed below are T cell receptor beta chains from one sample, sequenced in a study. TCRdb called the 5' RACE reads again in MiXCR, with one record for every CDR3 protein. This sample has about 32,000 distinct CDR3 sequences, with over 25% found just once. The sample taken for sequencing was tumor-infiltrating Tregs sorted from the breast tumor. All receptors derive from a female donor with breast cancer. Both conserved end residues are part of each CDR3. Each record gives: D gene, J gene, clone size, V gene, CDR3 protein, CDR3 DNA. D genes are given only for firm matches. Size tells how often a clone was seen (once, few, many) or the class of an expanded clone, and some rows leave it out.

NA,TRBJ2-3,many,TRBV20-1,CSATTGRGADTQYF,TGCAGTGCTACGACAGGGCGGGGGGCGGATACGCAGTATTTT
NA,TRBJ2-3,many,TRBV29-1,CSVVSTPSTDTQYF,TGCAGCGTTGTGAGTACACCTAGCACAGATACGCAGTATTTT
NA,TRBJ2-7,few,TRBV19,CASSPDGKYEQYF,TGTGCCAGTAGTCCGGACGGGAAGTACGAGCAGTACTTC
TRBD2,TRBJ2-1,once,TRBV7-6,CTSSLTSGSYNGQFF,TGTACCAGCAGCTTGACTAGCGGCTCCTACAATGGGCAGTTCTTC
NA,TRBJ1-2,NA,TRBV4-1,CASSRTSTPVNYGYTF,TGCGCCAGCAGCCGCACCTCAACACCAGTTAACTATGGCTACACCTTC
TRBD1,TRBJ1-2,NA,TRBV7-9,CASSSDDRAVGYGYTF,TGTGCCAGCAGCTCGGATGACAGGGCCGTTGGCTATGGCTACACCTTC
NA,TRBJ2-1,NA,TRBV19,CAGSAGQNYNEQFF,TGTGCCGGTAGTGCGGGACAGAATTACAATGAGCAGTTCTTC
NA,TRBJ2-7,NA,TRBV20-1,CSARRRVWGEQYF,TGCAGTGCTAGACGCAGGGTGTGGGGCGAGCAGTACTTC
TRBD2,TRBJ2-5,few,TRBV7-9,CASRDNGLAGETQYF,TGTGCCAGCAGGGACAACGGACTAGCCGGAGAGACCCAGTACTTC
NA,TRBJ2-1,medium-sized,TRBV20-1,CSAREGLVRDEQFF,TGCAGTGCTAGAGAGGGGCTAGTCCGGGATGAGCAGTTCTTC
TRBD2,TRBJ2-7,NA,TRBV29-1,CSVGSPGLAGVDYEQYF,TGCAGCGTTGGTAGTCCGGGACTAGCGGGAGTTGACTACGAGCAGTACTTC
TRBD1,TRBJ2-7,few,TRBV18,CASSLTGNAYEQYF,TGTGCCAGCTCACTGACAGGGAATGCTTACGAGCAGTACTTC
NA,TRBJ2-1,many,TRBV7-6,CASVGLHPKYEQFF,TGTGCCAGCGTGGGCCTCCACCCGAAGTATGAGCAGTTCTTC
NA,TRBJ1-5,many,TRBV20-1,CSAPAGYSNQPQHF,TGCAGTGCTCCGGCAGGATATAGCAATCAGCCCCAGCATTTT
TRBD1,TRBJ2-2,many,TRBV24-1,CATSDHLDRGYTGELFF,TGTGCCACCAGTGACCATCTCGACAGGGGATACACCGGGGAGCTGTTTTTT
NA,TRBJ2-1,NA,TRBV7-9,CASSPRIASGQGYEQFF,TGTGCCAGCAGCCCAAGGATAGCTTCTGGGCAGGGGTATGAGCAGTTCTTC
NA,TRBJ2-5,many,TRBV12-3/TRBV12-4,CASSLLGSGETQYF,TGTGCCAGCAGTTTATTAGGGTCGGGGGAGACCCAGTACTTC
TRBD2,TRBJ2-3,medium-sized,TRBV20-1,CSGRAGVTDTQYF,TGCAGTGGCCGAGCGGGAGTGACAGATACGCAGTATTTT
NA,TRBJ1-2,once,TRBV2,CASSSSTVNYGYTF,TGTGCCAGCAGTTCCTCGACAGTAAACTATGGCTACACCTTC
TRBD2,TRBJ2-5,many,TRBV20-1,CSAFSYVGGRAFETQYF,TGCAGTGCTTTTTCGTACGTTGGCGGGAGGGCCTTTGAGACCCAGTACTTC
NA,TRBJ1-1,few,TRBV6-1,CASSELRGNAFF,TGTGCCAGCAGTGAACTTAGGGGTAATGCTTTCTTT
NA,TRBJ1-1,NA,TRBV19,CASSIVSNTEAFF,TGTGCCAGTAGTATCGTCTCGAACACTGAAGCTTTCTTT
NA,TRBJ2-1,NA,TRBV6-4,CASSDSSGSYNEQFF,TGTGCCAGCAGTGACTCTAGCGGCTCCTACAATGAGCAGTTCTTC
NA,TRBJ2-2,once,TRBV6-6,CASSYPNWAGGTGELFF,TGTGCCAGCAGTTACCCGAACTGGGCCGGCGGTACCGGGGAGCTGTTTTTT
TRBD1,TRBJ1-6,many,TRBV20-1,CSARSGTGDGSPLHF,TGCAGTGCTCGTTCCGGGACAGGGGATGGTTCACCCCTCCACTTT
NA,TRBJ1-5,many,TRBV7-2,CASSLVGPSDQPQHF,TGTGCCAGCAGCTTAGTTGGCCCAAGCGATCAGCCCCAGCATTTT
NA,TRBJ2-7,NA,TRBV29-1,CSVEDANSYEQYF,TGCAGCGTTGAGGACGCGAACTCCTACGAGCAGTACTTC